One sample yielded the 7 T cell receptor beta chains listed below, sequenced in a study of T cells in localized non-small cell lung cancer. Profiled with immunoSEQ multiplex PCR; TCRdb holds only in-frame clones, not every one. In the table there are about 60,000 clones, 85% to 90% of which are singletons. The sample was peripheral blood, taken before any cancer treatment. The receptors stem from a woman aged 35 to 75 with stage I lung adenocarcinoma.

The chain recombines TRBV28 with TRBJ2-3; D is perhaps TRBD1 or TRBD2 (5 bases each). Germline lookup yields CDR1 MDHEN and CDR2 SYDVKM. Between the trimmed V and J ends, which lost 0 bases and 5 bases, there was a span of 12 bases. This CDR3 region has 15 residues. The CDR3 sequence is CASSLWGEYGDTQYF. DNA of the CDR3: TGTGCCAGCAGTTTATGGGGGGAGTATGGAGATACGCAGTATTTT.

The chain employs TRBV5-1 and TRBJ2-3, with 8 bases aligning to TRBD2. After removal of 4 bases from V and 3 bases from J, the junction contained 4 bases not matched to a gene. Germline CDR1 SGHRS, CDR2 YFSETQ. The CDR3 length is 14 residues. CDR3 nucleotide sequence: TGCGCCAGCAGCCAGGGACTAGGTACAGATACGCAGTATTTT. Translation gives CASSQGLGTDTQYF.

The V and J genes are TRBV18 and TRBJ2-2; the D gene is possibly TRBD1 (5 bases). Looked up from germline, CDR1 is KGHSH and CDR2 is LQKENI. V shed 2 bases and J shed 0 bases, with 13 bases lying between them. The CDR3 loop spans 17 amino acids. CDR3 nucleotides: TGTGCCAGCTCACCAGTCCTATTGACAGCGAACACCGGGGAGCTGTTTTTT. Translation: CASSPVLLTANTGELFF. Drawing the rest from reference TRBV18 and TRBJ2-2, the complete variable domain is NAGVMQNPRHLVRRRGQEARLRCSPMKGHSHVYWYRQLPEEGLKFMVYLQKENIIDESGMPKERFSAEFPKEGPSILRIQQVVRGDSAAYFCASSPVLLTANTGELFFGEGSRLTVL.

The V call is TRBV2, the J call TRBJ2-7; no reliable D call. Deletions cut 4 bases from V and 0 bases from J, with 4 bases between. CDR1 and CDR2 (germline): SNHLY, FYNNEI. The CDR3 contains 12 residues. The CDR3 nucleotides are TGTGCCAGCAGTGGCCCCTCCTACGAGCAGTACTTC. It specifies CASSGPSYEQYF.

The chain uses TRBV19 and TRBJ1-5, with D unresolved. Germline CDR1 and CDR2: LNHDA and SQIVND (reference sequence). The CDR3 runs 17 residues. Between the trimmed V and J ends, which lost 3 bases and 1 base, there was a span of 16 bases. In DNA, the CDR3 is TGTGCCAGTAGTATCCGGCTCGGAGGGAACAGCAATCAGCCCCAGCATTTT. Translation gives CASSIRLGGNSNQPQHF.

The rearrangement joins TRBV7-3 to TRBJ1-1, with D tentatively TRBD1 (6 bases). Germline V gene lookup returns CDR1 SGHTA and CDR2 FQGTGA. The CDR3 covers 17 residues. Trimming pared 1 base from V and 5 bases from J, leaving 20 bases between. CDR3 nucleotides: TGTGCCAGCAGCTTAATAGGTATCAGCAGGGGAGAGACTGAAGCTTTCTTT. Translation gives CASSLIGISRGETEAFF.

The CDR3 is CASSPAATSGNTIYF. In nucleotides, the CDR3 is TGTGCCAGCAGCCCCGCGGCAACCTCTGGAAACACCATATATTTT. The chain carries TRBV7-2 and TRBJ1-3; D unclear. The germline V gene encodes CDR1 SGHTA and CDR2 FQGNSA. Trimming took off 5 bases at V and 0 bases at J, with 11 bases between the two ends. The CDR3 sequence is 15 residues long.